This TCR beta chain is drawn from a study of post-analysis software for immune sequencing data (dated by TCRdb to between 2015 and 2016). At the level of the whole study: Disease courses on record covered relapsing-remitting, secondary progressive and progressive-relapsing multiple sclerosis, though some patients had no subtype annotation. A subset of samples was prepared in parallel using single-end sample barcoding, then pooled and co-amplified after Illumina adapter ligation. The patient repertoires were set against around ten previously published healthy control repertoires from donors whose ages ranged from roughly 6 to 26 years. The full study reports these points: The multiple sclerosis patient group was slightly younger than the control group. Significantly higher frequencies in patients than in controls were found for roughly 5 TRBV segments, including TRBV5-6, TRBV5-1 and TRBV20-1. Direct clustering with F measure revealed strong co-clustering of samples prepared in the same batch, which led to a batch-effect correction. Normalized Chao1 diversity was significantly lower in multiple sclerosis patients than controls, suggesting substantial peripheral T-cell clonal expansion.

V is trimmed back by 0 bases and J by 3 bases, and the junction contains 11 bases that no gene match accounts for. CDR1 and CDR2, per the germline V gene, are MNHEY and SVGEGT. The CDR3 runs 17 amino acids, cysteine and phenylalanine included. Only the CDR3 region is kept as DNA, spanning 51 bases read in frame from base 1. Library method: PCR. The instrument given in TCRdb is Illumina HiSeq 2500. To reduce PCR and sequencing biases, unique molecular identifiers were built into the TCR beta cDNA libraries. Per 1 to 10 million input T cells, approximately 500,000 cDNA molecules were obtained, such that each molecule approximated one T cell. The patient libraries were prepared and sequenced with the same protocol used for the earlier healthy control dataset. Within a given batch, samples were prepared together, multiplexed and sequenced on the same HiSeq lane. As for the authors' bioinformatics: Raw barcoded reads were processed with MIGEC, discarding single-read molecular identifier groups before consensus assembly and CDR3 extraction. VDJtools was used for post-analysis of the clonotype tables, and diversity was normalized by down-sampling every dataset to the size of the smallest sample. To correct batch-related cross-sample contamination, repertoire overlap clustering matched CDR3 amino acid sequences but not nucleotide sequences. TCRdb applied fastp at Q25 and MiXCR to the public reads, then kept only in-frame beta chains. One record per CDR3 amino acid sequence lists the most common genes and DNA. The V and J calls were not made by the authors but by TCRdb's processing. The sample table lists 400,000 to 500,000 distinct CDR3 sequences, 30% to 45% of them with a count of one. The ten largest account for about 7.6% of the sample.

TCR beta repertoires were profiled from peripheral blood of 10 to 15 young patients with multiple sclerosis to demonstrate the VDJtools post-analysis software. Multiple sclerosis patients were children and adolescents aged 6 to 15 years. As to this clonotype: The antigen it binds to is not known. No much larger clonotype is one base removed from it; base qualities were not supplied.

The TCR comes from a girl aged 2 to 9 with multiple sclerosis. The chain is made from TRBV6-2 or TRBV6-3 and TRBJ2-7; 7 central bases correspond to TRBD1. Sequenced input: blood. The nucleotides are TGTGCCAGCAGTTACTCTAGTATGGGACAGTCATACTACGAGCAGTACTTC. This encodes CASSYSSMGQSYYEQYF.